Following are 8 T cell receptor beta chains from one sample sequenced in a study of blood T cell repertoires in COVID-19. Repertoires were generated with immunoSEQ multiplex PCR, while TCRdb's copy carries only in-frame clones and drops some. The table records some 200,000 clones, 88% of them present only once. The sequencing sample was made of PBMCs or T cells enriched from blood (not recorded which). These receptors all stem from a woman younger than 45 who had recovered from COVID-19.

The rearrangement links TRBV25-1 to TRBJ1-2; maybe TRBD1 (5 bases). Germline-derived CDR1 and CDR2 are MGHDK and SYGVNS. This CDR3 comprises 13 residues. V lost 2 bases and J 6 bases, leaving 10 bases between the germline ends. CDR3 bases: TGTGCCAGCAGTGAAGTCGGGGGGGATGGCTACACCTTC. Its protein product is CASSEVGGDGYTF.

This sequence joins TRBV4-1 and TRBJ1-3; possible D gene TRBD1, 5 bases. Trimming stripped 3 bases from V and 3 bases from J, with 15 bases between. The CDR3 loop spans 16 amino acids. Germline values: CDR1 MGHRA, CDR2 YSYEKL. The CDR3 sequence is CASSQAGLLLGNTIYF. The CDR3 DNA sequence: TGCGCCAGCAGCCAGGCGGGGCTACTACTTGGAAACACCATATATTTT.

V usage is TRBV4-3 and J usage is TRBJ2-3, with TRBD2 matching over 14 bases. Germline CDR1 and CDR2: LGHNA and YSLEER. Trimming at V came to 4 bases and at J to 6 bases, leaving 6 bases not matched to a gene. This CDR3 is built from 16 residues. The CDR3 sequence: CASSRRLAGGPDTQYF. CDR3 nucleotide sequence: TGCGCCAGCAGCCGTAGACTAGCGGGGGGGCCTGATACGCAGTATTTT.

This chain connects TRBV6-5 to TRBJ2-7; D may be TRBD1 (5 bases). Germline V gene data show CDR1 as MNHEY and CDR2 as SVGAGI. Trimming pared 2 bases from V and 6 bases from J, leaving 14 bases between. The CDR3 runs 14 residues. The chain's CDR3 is CASSYRQGWSEQYF. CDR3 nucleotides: TGTGCCAGCAGTTACCGTCAGGGCTGGTCCGAGCAGTACTTC.

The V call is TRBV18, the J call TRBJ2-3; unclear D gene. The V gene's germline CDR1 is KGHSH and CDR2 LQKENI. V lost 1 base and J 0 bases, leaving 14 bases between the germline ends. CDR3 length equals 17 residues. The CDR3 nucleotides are TGTGCCAGCTCACCACTTAGGTCCGACACTAGCACAGATACGCAGTATTTT. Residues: CASSPLRSDTSTDTQYF.

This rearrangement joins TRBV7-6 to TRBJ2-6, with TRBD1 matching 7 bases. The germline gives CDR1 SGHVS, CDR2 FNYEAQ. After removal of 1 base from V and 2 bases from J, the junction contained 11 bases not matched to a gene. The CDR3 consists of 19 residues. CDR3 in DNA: TGTGCCAGCAGCTTAGGGGGCCTACAGGGGAGCACTGGGGCCAACGTCCTGACTTTC. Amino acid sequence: CASSLGGLQGSTGANVLTF.

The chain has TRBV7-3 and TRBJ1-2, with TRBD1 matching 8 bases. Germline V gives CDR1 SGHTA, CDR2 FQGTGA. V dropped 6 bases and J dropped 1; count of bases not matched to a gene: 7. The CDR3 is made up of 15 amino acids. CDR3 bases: TGTGCCAGCAGTTATGGACAGGGCATTAACTATGGCTACACCTTC. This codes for CASSYGQGINYGYTF.

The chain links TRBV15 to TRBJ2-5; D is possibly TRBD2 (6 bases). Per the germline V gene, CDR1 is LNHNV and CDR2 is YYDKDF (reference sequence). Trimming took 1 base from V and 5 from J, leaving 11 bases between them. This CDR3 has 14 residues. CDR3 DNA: TGTGCCACCAGCAGAGGTCTAGGAGGGGAGACCCAGTACTTC. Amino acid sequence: CATSRGLGGETQYF. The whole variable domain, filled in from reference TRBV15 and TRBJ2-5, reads DAMVIQNPRYQVTQFGKPVTLSCSQTLNHNVMYWYQQKSSQAPKLLFHYYDKDFNNEADTPDNFQSRRPNTSFCFLDIRSPGLGDTAMYLCATSRGLGGETQYFGPGTRLLVL.